Listed below are T cell receptor beta chains from one sample, sequenced in a study of Graves' ophthalmopathy and Graves' hyperthyroidism. TCRdb called the multiplex PCR reads again in MiXCR, with one record for every CDR3 protein. The table shows approximately 1.2 million distinct CDR3 sequences, with approximately 35% occurring only once. The material sequenced was peripheral blood or thyroid tissue (not recorded which). These receptor sequences come from an adult man with Graves' hyperthyroidism. The CDR3 runs from the conserved cysteine through the conserved F or W.

TRBV2	TRBJ2-5	17	CASSDPGLAGRQETQYF
TRBV29-1	TRBJ2-5	13	CSSGQGARETQYF
TRBV20-1	TRBJ2-5	15	CSARPRTSAQETQYF
TRBV20-1	TRBJ2-2	15	CSARGDRGLSGELFF
TRBV11-2	TRBJ1-1	18	CASSLPKGTGERNTEAFF
TRBV12-3/TRBV12-4	TRBJ1-4	16	CASSPTKAGRNEKLFF
TRBV2	TRBJ2-6	15	CASRKTDSGANVLTF
TRBV2	TRBJ1-6	16	CASSVGRHYWNSPLHF
TRBV7-8	TRBJ1-1	16	CASSIRGAVWHTEAFF
TRBV7-2	TRBJ2-2	18	CASSLEQATPRGTGELFF
TRBV7-9	TRBJ2-2	13	CASRTANTGELFF
TRBV12-3/TRBV12-4	TRBJ1-5	13	CASRTGFFQPQHF
TRBV5-1	TRBJ2-2	16	CASSIMTVRSTGELFF
TRBV4-3	TRBJ2-7	15	CASSHSTGRPGEQYF
TRBV5-6	TRBJ2-5	19	CASSLKTARRAFRQETQYF
TRBV6-5	TRBJ2-7	12	CASSYTGGEQYF
TRBV7-9	TRBJ1-4	15	CASSAGTQVFEKLFF
TRBV12-3/TRBV12-4	TRBJ1-1	13	CASSQALGALAFF
TRBV7-9	TRBJ2-5	18	CASSRADWAGGNEETQYF
TRBV7-2	TRBJ2-7	14	CASSLQGARYEQYF
TRBV11-3	TRBJ2-2	16	CASSPRDSQNTGELFF
TRBV29-1	TRBJ1-4	12	CSVEAAGGKLFF
TRBV14	TRBJ2-7	13	CASSQVGQNEQYF
TRBV20-1	TRBJ2-7	18	CSARERSGGRGYTFEQYF
TRBV9	TRBJ1-6	15	CASSEREVDNSPLHF
TRBV20-1	TRBJ2-2	13	CSAGQGSTGELFF
TRBV4-1	TRBJ1-2	14	CASSQEASYYGYTF
TRBV29-1	TRBJ2-5	14	CSVETREVGETQYF
TRBV7-2	TRBJ1-5	12	CASNQSNQPQHF
TRBV14	TRBJ1-1	16	CASSQGGRGMNTEAFF
TRBV3-1	TRBJ2-7	12	CASSRKPREQYF
TRBV7-2	TRBJ1-5	15	CASSLGRDRGQPQHF
TRBV15	TRBJ1-4	15	CATSRDRATNEKLFF
TRBV10-2	TRBJ2-2	13	CASSGTGSGELFF
TRBV7-2	TRBJ1-5	16	CASSLRRGAGQETQHF
TRBV11-2	TRBJ1-2	15	CASSQRGRGDYGYTF
TRBV7-9	TRBJ1-2	13	CASSLDGDDGYTF
TRBV16	TRBJ2-2	14	CASSQRQPTGELFF
TRBV20-1	TRBJ1-2	15	CSARDLSRANYGYTF
TRBV10-3	TRBJ1-1	14	CAISDRGENTEAFF
TRBV24-1	TRBJ1-2	18	CATSVVPGQGSAAYGYTF
TRBV15	TRBJ2-2	14	CATSGRLETGELFF
TRBV25-1	TRBJ1-6	15	CASSVPDYHNSPLHF
TRBV5-4	TRBJ1-4	16	CASSPGQGRDLEKLFF
TRBV12-3/TRBV12-4	.	15	CASSSDLGPYNEQFF
TRBV29-1	TRBJ2-7	10	CRLTGYEQYF
TRBV7-9	TRBJ1-1	12	CASSLEGDGAFF
TRBV9	TRBJ2-5	12	CASSRDVETQYF
TRBV29-1	TRBJ2-5	13	CSSGGTGKETQYF
TRBV7-8	TRBJ2-5	14	CASSLIKRQETQYF
TRBV20-1	TRBJ2-2	17	CSARGQRRGVNTGELFF
TRBV7-8	TRBJ1-1	16	CASSPTHGTGGTEAFF
TRBV7-9	TRBJ2-5	15	CASSLIGTEEETQYF
TRBV6-5	TRBJ2-7	12	CASSTWGNEQYF
TRBV7-9	TRBJ2-7	15	CASSLEVYSSYEQYF
TRBV11-2	TRBJ2-7	14	CASRPGTGRYEQYF
TRBV7-9	TRBJ2-5	11	CAWVSWETQYF
TRBV29-1	TRBJ2-5	12	CSVEGFGETQYF
TRBV25-1	TRBJ2-2	15	CASSEFVVGAGELFF